This TCR beta chain was captured in a study of cytomegalovirus exposure and HLA in healthy donors. The V end was cut by 0 bases, the J end by 4 bases, with 15 bases between. The CDR3 spans 16 residues. Germline V gene sequence: CDR1 MGHRA, CDR2 YSYEKL. It was with 60 Vbeta and 13 Jbeta primers that the PCR ran. Only in-frame clones appear in the TCRdb table, and some are missing; sequencing was by immunoSEQ multiplex PCR. The sample records 150,000 to 200,000 clones, roughly 85% being singletons. The V and J genes are TRBV4-1 and TRBJ1-2; D gene uncertain. Sequencing was performed on PBMCs. The TCR originated in a boy aged 2 to 10 in good health and CMV-seronegative. The CDR3 DNA reads as TGCGCCAGCAGCCAAGATCTTACCCCTACCTCCTATGGCTACACCTTC. This codes for CASSQDLTPTSYGYTF.